The source of this T cell receptor (beta chain) is a study of blood T cell repertoires in COVID-19. This clone was counted once. CDR1 and CDR2 from the germline V gene are MNHEY and SVGAGI. The CDR3 consists of 14 residues. J was trimmed by 4 bases and V by 2 bases; bases with no gene match: 4. TCRdb's table, derived via immunoSEQ multiplex PCR, lists solely in-frame clones and lacks some. The sample lists around 150,000 clones; approximately 90% were seen once. The rearrangement joins TRBV6-5 to TRBJ1-2; TRBD1 aligns across 7 bases. The sequencing input was peripheral blood. This TCR came from a human donor in a cohort sampled during active COVID-19. In nucleotides, the CDR3 is TGTGCCAGCAGTTACCTCCGGGACAGCTATGGCTACACCTTC. It translates to CASSYLRDSYGYTF.